What follows is one T cell receptor (beta chain) and its context. What it binds is not known. These data originate in a study of cytomegalovirus exposure and HLA in healthy donors. General study findings and limits: Most TCR sequences were uncommon, yet certain public TCRs appeared in many donors. In a later analysis, first-cohort TCR clusters were found to tend to co-occur in the 95 to 150 validation repertoires.

The CDR3 totals 13 residues. V shed 0 bases and J shed 4 bases, with 6 bases lying between them. Germline V gene data show CDR1 as SGHAT and CDR2 as FQNNGV. Method: immunoSEQ multiplex PCR; TCRdb's copy keeps in-frame clones and lacks some. This sample has 100,000 to 150,000 clones, with roughly 84% found just once. The donors were part of the validation cohort of over a hundred subjects. That cohort was separate from the first cohort, which comprised 670 or so subjects. The sample comprised PBMCs. This sequence was found in a woman in her thirties in good health and CMV-seronegative. J is TRBJ1-2 and V is TRBV11-2; no definite D call. CDR3 in DNA: TGTGCCAGCAGCTTAGATTTCATCTATGGCTACACCTTC. Translation: CASSLDFIYGYTF.